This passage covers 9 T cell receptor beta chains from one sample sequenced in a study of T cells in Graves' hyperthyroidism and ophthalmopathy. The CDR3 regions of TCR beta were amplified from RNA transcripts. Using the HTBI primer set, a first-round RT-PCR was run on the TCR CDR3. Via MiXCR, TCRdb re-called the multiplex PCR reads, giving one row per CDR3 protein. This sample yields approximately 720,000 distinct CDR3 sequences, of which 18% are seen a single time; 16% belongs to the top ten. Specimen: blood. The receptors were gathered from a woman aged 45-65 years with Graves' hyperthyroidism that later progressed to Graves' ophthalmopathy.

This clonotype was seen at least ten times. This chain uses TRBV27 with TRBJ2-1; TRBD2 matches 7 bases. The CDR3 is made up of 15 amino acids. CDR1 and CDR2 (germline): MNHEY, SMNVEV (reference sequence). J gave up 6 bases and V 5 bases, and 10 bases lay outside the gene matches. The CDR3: CASSGAGTILNEQFF. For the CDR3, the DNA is TGTGCCAGCAGTGGGGCCGGGACTATACTCAATGAGCAGTTCTTC.

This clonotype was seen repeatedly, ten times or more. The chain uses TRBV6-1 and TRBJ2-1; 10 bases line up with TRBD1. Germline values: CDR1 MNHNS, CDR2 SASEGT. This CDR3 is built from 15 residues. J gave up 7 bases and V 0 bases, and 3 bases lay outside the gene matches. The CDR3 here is CASSEARQGANEQFF. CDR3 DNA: TGTGCCAGCAGTGAAGCGCGACAGGGGGCTAATGAGCAGTTCTTC.

Here the CDR3 DNA reads TGCGCCAGCAGCTTGGTTCCAGCGGGGGACCTCTACAATGAGCAGTTCTTC. Translating gives CASSLVPAGDLYNEQFF. This chain joins TRBV5-1 and TRBJ2-1, with TRBD2 matching 8 bases. The CDR3 is made up of 17 amino acids. V shed 0 bases, J shed 3 bases, and the junction held 8 bases outside the gene matches. Germline CDR1 is SGHRS and CDR2 is YFSETQ.

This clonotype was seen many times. The DNA of the CDR3 is TGTGCCAGCAGGGCTTTTGGCGGGGGGTACCAAGAGACCCAGTACTTC. Amino acid sequence: CASRAFGGGYQETQYF. V gene TRBV12-3 or TRBV12-4 combines with J gene TRBJ2-5; 8 nucleotides align to TRBD2. This CDR3 comprises 16 residues. The J segment lost 0 bases and the V segment lost 6 bases, leaving 9 bases of the junction unmatched.

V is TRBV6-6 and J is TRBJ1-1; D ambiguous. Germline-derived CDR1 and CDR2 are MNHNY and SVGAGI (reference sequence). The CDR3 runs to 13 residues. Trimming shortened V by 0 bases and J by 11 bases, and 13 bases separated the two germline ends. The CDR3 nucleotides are TGTGCCAGCAGTTACTCGGGCGACATAAAGGCTTTCTTT. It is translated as CASSYSGDIKAFF.

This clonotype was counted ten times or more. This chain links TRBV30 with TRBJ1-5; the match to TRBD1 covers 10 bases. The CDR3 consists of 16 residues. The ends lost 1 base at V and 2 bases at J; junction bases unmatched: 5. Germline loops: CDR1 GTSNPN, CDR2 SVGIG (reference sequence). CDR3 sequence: CAWSGPGTGGNQPQHF. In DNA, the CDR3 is TGTGCCTGGAGTGGGCCCGGGACAGGGGGCAATCAGCCCCAGCATTTT.

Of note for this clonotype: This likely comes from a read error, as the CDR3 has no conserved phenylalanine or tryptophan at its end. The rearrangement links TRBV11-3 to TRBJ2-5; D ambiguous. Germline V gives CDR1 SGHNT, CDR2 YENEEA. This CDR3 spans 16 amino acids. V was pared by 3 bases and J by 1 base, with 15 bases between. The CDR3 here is CASSFGVRGGQETQYL. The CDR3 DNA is TGTGCCAGCAGCTTTGGGGTTCGAGGCGGCCAAGAGACCCAGTACCTC.

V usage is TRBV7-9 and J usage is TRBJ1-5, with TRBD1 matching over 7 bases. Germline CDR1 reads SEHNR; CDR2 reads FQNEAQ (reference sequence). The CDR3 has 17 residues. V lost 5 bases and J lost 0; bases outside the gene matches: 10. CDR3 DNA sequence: TGTGCCAGCAGCACCGGCAGGGGGGAGTATAGCAATCAGCCCCAGCATTTT. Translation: CASSTGRGEYSNQPQHF.

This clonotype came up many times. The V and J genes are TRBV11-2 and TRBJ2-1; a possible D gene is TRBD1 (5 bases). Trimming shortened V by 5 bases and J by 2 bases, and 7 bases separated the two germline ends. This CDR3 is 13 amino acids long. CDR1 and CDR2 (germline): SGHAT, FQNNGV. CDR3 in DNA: TGTGCCAGCAGCCCGGACACCTACAATGAGCAGTTCTTC. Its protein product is CASSPDTYNEQFF.